This T cell receptor (beta chain) originates from a study of radiotherapy plus CTLA-4 blockade in lung cancer. The repertoire was sequenced with immunoSEQ multiplex PCR; TCRdb's copy has only in-frame clones and lacks some. The sample holds over 80,000 clones, around 86% seen once. Points on this clone: Its antigen is still unknown.

Each patient with chemo-refractory metastatic non-small-cell lung cancer was treated with focal radiation plus CTLA-4 blockade using ipilimumab. Broader study findings: In blood, TCR clones derived from the tumor expanded after radiotherapy plus ipilimumab. Among reported predictors of response, early blood T cell clone dynamics with interferon-beta performed best.

This CDR3 is 14 amino acids long. The V gene's germline CDR1 is MNHEY and CDR2 SMNVEV (reference sequence). The V end lost 6 bases, the J end lost 4 bases, and 16 bases lay between the germline ends. The chain combines TRBV27 with TRBJ2-7; D is perhaps TRBD2 (7 bases). This material consisted of peripheral blood, taken from a patient treated with radiotherapy plus ipilimumab. The TCR was taken from a human donor with non-small cell lung cancer that progressed on radiotherapy plus ipilimumab. CDR3 bases: TGTGCCAGCAGCTGGGGGGGGGCTGCGTACGAGCAGTACTTC. This translates into CASSWGGAAYEQYF.